This T cell receptor (beta chain) derives from a study of blood T cell repertoires in COVID-19. Across the whole study: Acute and convalescent COVID-19 samples came from the United States, Italy and Spain.

Trimming removed 1 base from V and 0 bases from J, with 10 bases in between. This CDR3 region has 16 residues. Germline values: CDR1 SGHAT, CDR2 FQNNGV. TCRdb's copy holds only in-frame clones and misses some; the assay was immunoSEQ multiplex PCR. Counted here are more than 250,000 clones, more than 70% occurring once; the ten biggest clones make up 1.5% to 2%. The sequencing input was peripheral blood. The rearrangement links TRBV11-2 to TRBJ1-3, with D unresolved. This TCR came from a woman aged 25 to 39 with COVID-19, enrolled during active disease. CDR3 region: CASSLVPRSSGNTIYF. DNA for the CDR3: TGTGCCAGCAGCTTAGTCCCCAGATCCTCTGGAAACACCATATATTTT. Filled out from reference TRBV11-2 and TRBJ1-3, the complete variable domain reads EAGVAQSPRYKIIEKRQSVAFWCNPISGHATLYWYQQILGQGPKLLIQFQNNGVVDDSQLPKDRFSAERLKGVDSTLKIQPAKLEDSAVYLCASSLVPRSSGNTIYFGEGSWLTVV.